Listed below are T cell receptor beta chains from one sample, sequenced in a study of CD8+CD57+ T cells in acquired aplastic anemia. TCRdb called the reads again in MiXCR, with one record for every CDR3 protein. The sample yields around 180,000 distinct CDR3 sequences, around half seen once. What was sequenced was sorted CD4+, CD8+, or CD8+CD57+ T cells (not recorded which) from PBMCs. All receptors derive from a human donor with aplastic anemia. Each CDR3 is given with its conserved first and last residue. D genes are given only for firm matches. Not all rows give a size; the values are once, few, many and, for expanded clones, a class.

v_call	d_call	clone_size	j_call	cdr3_nt	cdr3_aa
TRBV9	.	.	TRBJ2-1	TGTGCCAGCAGCGTAGCGACGCCGAATGAGCAGTTCTTC	CASSVATPNEQFF
TRBV7-6	.	many	TRBJ2-5	TGTGCCAGCAGCTTAGCCCCGGTGGCGGGGCAGGAGACCCAGTACTTC	CASSLAPVAGQETQYF
TRBV20-1	.	few	TRBJ2-1	TGCAGTGCCACACCCTCGGATGAGCAGTTCTTC	CSATPSDEQFF
TRBV2	TRBD1	.	TRBJ1-5	TGTGCCAGCAGGGCAGGGGGGTCCAATCAGCCCCAGCATTTT	CASRAGGSNQPQHF
TRBV20-1	.	.	TRBJ2-5	TGCAGTGCTAGAGATGGGCGGGAGACCCAGTACTTC	CSARDGRETQYF
TRBV2	.	.	TRBJ2-3	TGTGCCAGCAGTGAAATGGAGGGGGAAACAGATACGCAGTATTTT	CASSEMEGETDTQYF
TRBV14	.	many	TRBJ1-4	TGTGCCAGCAGCCATCAACAGGGATTCGCTAATGAAAAACTGTTTTTT	CASSHQQGFANEKLFF
TRBV4-3	TRBD2	.	TRBJ2-1	TGCGCCAGCAGCCAGCGGGAGGGCCTAAATGAGCAGTTCTTC	CASSQREGLNEQFF
TRBV7-9	.	many	TRBJ2-2	TGTGCCAGCAGCTTAACGGAATCGGGAACCGGGGAGCTGTTTTTT	CASSLTESGTGELFF
TRBV7-2	.	many	TRBJ1-1	TGTGCCAGCAGCTCAATTAGGCGGTTGAGTTTCTTT	CASSSIRRLSFF
TRBV2	TRBD1	few	TRBJ2-7	TGTGCCAGCAGCTATGACAGGGGGCTCGAGCAGTACTTC	CASSYDRGLEQYF
TRBV19	TRBD2	.	TRBJ2-2	TGTGCCAGCTCTACCAGCGGCGGGGGGAACACCGGGGAGCTGTTTTTT	CASSTSGGGNTGELFF
TRBV6-1	.	.	TRBJ1-5	TGTGCCAGCAGGTCGGAGCAGTATCAGCCCCAGCATTTT	CASRSEQYQPQHF
TRBV6-2/TRBV6-3	.	.	TRBJ1-6	TGTGCCAGCAGTTCTTTCCGGGATAATAATTCACCCCTCCACTTT	CASSSFRDNNSPLHF
TRBV5-4	.	many	TRBJ2-5	TGTGCCAGCAGCTTGGCAGGGCGGGTGGAGGAGACCCAGTACTTC	CASSLAGRVEETQYF
TRBV5-8	.	.	TRBJ1-6	TGTGCCAGCAGCTTAACCGAGAATTCACCCCTCCACTTT	CASSLTENSPLHF
TRBV5-1	TRBD1	many	TRBJ2-7	TGCGCCAGCAGCCCTAAACAGGGGCCATCCTACGAGCAGTACTTC	CASSPKQGPSYEQYF
TRBV6-1	.	many	TRBJ2-7	TGTGCCAGCAAGGTGGGGTCACAGGGATACGAGCAGTACTTC	CASKVGSQGYEQYF
TRBV7-8	.	few	TRBJ2-1	TGTGCCAGCCGGGACGGAGAATACAATGAGCAGTTCTTC	CASRDGEYNEQFF
TRBV7-2	.	.	TRBJ1-6	TGTGCCATCACCCCTGGGTCAGGAAATTCACCCCCCCACTTT	CAITPGSGNSPPHF
TRBV28	TRBD2	few	TRBJ2-1	TGTGCCAGCAGTTGGGGGACTAGCGGGACCGGCCGCCGCATAAGGCAGTTCTTC	CASSWGTSGTGRRIRQFF
TRBV2	TRBD1	many	TRBJ1-4	TGTGCCGGGAAGACAGGGTATGAAAAACTGTTTTTT	CAGKTGYEKLFF
TRBV25-1	.	few	TRBJ2-1	TGTGCCAGCAGTGAACCGACAGGGTTCGGGAGTGAGCAGTTCTTC	CASSEPTGFGSEQFF
TRBV4-3	.	many	TRBJ2-3	TGCGCCAGCAGCCAACAAGGGGATACGCAGTATTTT	CASSQQGDTQYF
TRBV6-1	.	many	TRBJ2-7	TGTGCCAGCAAGGAGAGGAGCTCCTACGAGCAGTACTTC	CASKERSSYEQYF
TRBV7-7	.	.	TRBJ2-1	TGTGCTAGCAGCCCAGGGACGACCCACATCGATGAGCAGTTCTTC	CASSPGTTHIDEQFF
TRBV24-1	TRBD1	.	TRBJ2-2	TGTGCCACCGGGACAGGGTGGAACACCGGGGAGCTGTTTTTT	CATGTGWNTGELFF
TRBV20-1	TRBD1	many	TRBJ1-1	TGCAGTGCCGAAACGGGACAGATGAACACTGAAGCTTTCTTT	CSAETGQMNTEAFF
TRBV19	.	many	TRBJ1-5	TGTGCCAGTAGTATAGACACCGGGAGGAATCAGCCCCAGCATTTT	CASSIDTGRNQPQHF
TRBV9	.	once	TRBJ1-1	TGTGCCAGCAGCGAAGGAACAGTGCCGAATGCTTTCTTT	CASSEGTVPNAFF
TRBV6-5	TRBD1	many	TRBJ1-5	TGTGCCAGCAGATCGACAGGGGACCAGCCCCAGCATTTT	CASRSTGDQPQHF